This TCR beta chain originates from a study of shared clonotypes between healthy human individuals. This table comes from immunoSEQ multiplex PCR, and its TCRdb copy is limited to in-frame clones, with some not included. This sample has about 2.4 million clones, with 85% to 95% found just once. The CDR3 covers 15 residues. The chain has TRBV21-1 and TRBJ2-5; the tabulated D call, TRBD2, remains unverified against the DNA. TRBV21-1 is deemed a pseudogene. The source of this sequence is a young man in good health. Sequenced material: naive CD4+ T cells sorted from blood. This sample's subset: CD45RA+ positively selected. CDR3 DNA: TGTGCCAGCATCCAACCCGAGACTAGCGAGAAGACCCAGTACTTC. As protein: CASIQPETSEKTQYF.